This T cell receptor beta chain was recovered during a study of a mutant IDH1 vaccine in newly diagnosed glioma. The repertoire was sequenced with immunoSEQ multiplex PCR; TCRdb's copy has only in-frame clones and lacks some. The sample has around 50,000 clones, 65% to 85% seen once. The time point was: week 47, end of study. Every single dose of the vaccine, 300 ug of mutant IDH1 20-mer peptide, came with topical imiquimod. There are 15 residues in the CDR3. V dropped 1 base and J dropped 3 bases, with 9 bases sitting between them. CDR1 and CDR2 (germline): MNHEY, SVGAGI. Remarks on this clone: Antigen unknown.

Sequencing used PBMCs, obtained from a glioma patient whose treatment included an IDH1 peptide vaccine. The V and J genes are TRBV6-5 and TRBJ2-2; D gene unclear. This sequence originates from a woman in her 30s with glioma. Some clones in this sample may be carry-over from other donors' samples. CDR3 bases: TGTGCCAGCAGTTACTACAGCTATCACACCGGGGAGCTGTTTTTT. Translated: CASSYYSYHTGELFF.